This T cell receptor beta chain derives from a study of cytomegalovirus exposure and HLA in healthy donors. Broader study findings: Testing in vitro showed a few CMV-associated chains specific for CMV antigens.

As for this clone: Its antigen is undetermined.

PCR employed 60 Vbeta and 13 Jbeta primers. TCRdb's copy holds only in-frame clones and misses some; the assay was immunoSEQ multiplex PCR. Of around 300,000 clones in the sample, around 65% were seen once. The CDR3 has 16 residues. V gave up 4 bases and J gave up 2 bases, with 14 bases separating them. Germline CDR1 is SGHDN and CDR2 is FVKESK. The clonotype originates from a female donor in good health and CMV-seronegative. Source material: PBMCs. The chain employs TRBV14 and TRBJ2-2; D remains unclear. The CDR3 bases are TGTGCCAGCAGCCCTCAGGCGCTCTCTAACACCGGGGAGCTGTTTTTT. As protein: CASSPQALSNTGELFF.